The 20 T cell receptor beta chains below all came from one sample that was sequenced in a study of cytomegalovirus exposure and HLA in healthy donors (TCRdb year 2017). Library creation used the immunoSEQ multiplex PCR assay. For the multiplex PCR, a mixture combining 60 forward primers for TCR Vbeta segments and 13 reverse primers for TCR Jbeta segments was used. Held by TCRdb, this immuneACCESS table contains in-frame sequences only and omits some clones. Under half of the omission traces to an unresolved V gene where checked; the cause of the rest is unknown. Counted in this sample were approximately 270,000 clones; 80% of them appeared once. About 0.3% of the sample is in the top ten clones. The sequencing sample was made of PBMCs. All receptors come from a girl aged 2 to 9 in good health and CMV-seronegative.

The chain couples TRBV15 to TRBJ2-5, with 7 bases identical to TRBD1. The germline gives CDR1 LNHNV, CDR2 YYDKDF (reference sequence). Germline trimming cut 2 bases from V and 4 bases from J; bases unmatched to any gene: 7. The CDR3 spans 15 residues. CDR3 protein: CATSRPRDRGETQYF. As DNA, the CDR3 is TGTGCCACCAGCAGACCACGGGACAGAGGAGAGACCCAGTACTTC.

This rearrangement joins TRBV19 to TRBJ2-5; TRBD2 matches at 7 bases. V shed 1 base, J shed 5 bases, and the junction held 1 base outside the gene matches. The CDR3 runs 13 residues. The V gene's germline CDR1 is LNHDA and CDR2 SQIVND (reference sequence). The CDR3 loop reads CASSIAGGETQYF. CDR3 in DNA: TGTGCCAGTAGTATAGCGGGGGGTGAGACCCAGTACTTC.

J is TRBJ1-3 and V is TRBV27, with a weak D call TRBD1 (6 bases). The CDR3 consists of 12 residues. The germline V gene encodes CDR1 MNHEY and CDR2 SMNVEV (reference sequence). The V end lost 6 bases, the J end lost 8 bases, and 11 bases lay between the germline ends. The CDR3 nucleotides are TGTGCCAGCAGGAAGGGGGAAGACACCATATATTTT. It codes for CASRKGEDTIYF.

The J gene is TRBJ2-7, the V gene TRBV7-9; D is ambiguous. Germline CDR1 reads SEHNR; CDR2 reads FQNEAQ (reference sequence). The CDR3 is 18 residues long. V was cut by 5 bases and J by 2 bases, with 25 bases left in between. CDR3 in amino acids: CASSHRPFESAAAYEQYF. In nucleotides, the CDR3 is TGTGCCAGCAGCCATAGACCTTTTGAGAGCGCGGCCGCCTACGAGCAGTACTTC.

As DNA, the CDR3 is TGTGCCAGCAGTGTCTTTGGACAGGGGCAGTACTTC. This sequence encodes CASSVFGQGQYF. The genes are TRBV2 and TRBJ2-7; 8 bases fit TRBD1. CDR1 SNHLY and CDR2 FYNNEI come from the germline V gene. This CDR3 spans 12 amino acids. V lost 4 bases to trimming and J lost 9 bases; unmatched junction nucleotides: 5.

CDR3 loop: CASSAGGPYNSPLHF. The CDR3 DNA sequence: TGTGCCAGCAGCGCCGGGGGGCCCTATAATTCACCCCTCCACTTT. V gene TRBV9 combines with J gene TRBJ1-6; possibly TRBD1 for D (6 bases). The germline gives CDR1 SGDLS, CDR2 YYNGEE. The CDR3 length is 15 residues. Trimming removed 3 bases from V and 2 bases from J, with 9 bases in between.

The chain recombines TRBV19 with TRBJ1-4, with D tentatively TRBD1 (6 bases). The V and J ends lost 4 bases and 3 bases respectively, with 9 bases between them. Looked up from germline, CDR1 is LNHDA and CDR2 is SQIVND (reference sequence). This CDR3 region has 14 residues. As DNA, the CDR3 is TGTGCCAGTAGTACGACAGGTTCTAATGAAAAACTGTTTTTT. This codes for CASSTTGSNEKLFF.

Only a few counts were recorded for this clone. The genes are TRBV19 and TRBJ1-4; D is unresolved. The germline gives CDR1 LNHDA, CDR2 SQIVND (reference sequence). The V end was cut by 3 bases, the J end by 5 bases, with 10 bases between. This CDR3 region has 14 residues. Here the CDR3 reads CASSIEKWNEKLFF. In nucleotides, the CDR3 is TGTGCCAGTAGTATCGAGAAGTGGAATGAAAAACTGTTTTTT.

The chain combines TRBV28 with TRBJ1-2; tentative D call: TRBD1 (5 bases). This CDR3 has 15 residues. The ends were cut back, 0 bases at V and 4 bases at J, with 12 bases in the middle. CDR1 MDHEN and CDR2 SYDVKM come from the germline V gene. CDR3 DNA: TGTGCCAGCAGTTTATGGGGGCGTTTTCCCTATGGCTACACCTTC. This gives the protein CASSLWGRFPYGYTF.

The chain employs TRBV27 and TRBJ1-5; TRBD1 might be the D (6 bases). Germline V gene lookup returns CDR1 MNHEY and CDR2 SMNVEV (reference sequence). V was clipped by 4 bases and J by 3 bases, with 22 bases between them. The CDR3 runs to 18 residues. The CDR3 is CASSSNQGFASYNQPQHF. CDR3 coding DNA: TGTGCCAGCAGTTCAAATCAGGGGTTCGCGTCATACAATCAGCCCCAGCATTTT.

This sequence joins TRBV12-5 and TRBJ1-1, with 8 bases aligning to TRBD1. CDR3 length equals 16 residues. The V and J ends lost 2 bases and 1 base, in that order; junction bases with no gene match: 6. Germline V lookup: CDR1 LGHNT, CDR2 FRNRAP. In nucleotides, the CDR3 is TGTGCTAGTGGTTTGCACAGGGGGTTGAGGAACACTGAAGCTTTCTTT. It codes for CASGLHRGLRNTEAFF.

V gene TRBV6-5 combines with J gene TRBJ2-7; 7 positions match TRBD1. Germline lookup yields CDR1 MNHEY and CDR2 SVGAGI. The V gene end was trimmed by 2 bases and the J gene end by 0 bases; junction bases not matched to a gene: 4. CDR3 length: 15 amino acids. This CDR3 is CASSYRDRTSYEQYF. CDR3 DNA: TGTGCCAGCAGTTACCGGGACAGAACCTCCTACGAGCAGTACTTC.

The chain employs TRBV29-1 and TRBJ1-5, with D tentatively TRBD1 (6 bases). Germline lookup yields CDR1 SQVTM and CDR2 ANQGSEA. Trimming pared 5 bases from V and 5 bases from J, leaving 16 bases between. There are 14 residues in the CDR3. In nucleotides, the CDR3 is TGCAGCGTTCGCTCAGGGGTAGTCGATCAGCCCCAGCATTTT. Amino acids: CSVRSGVVDQPQHF.

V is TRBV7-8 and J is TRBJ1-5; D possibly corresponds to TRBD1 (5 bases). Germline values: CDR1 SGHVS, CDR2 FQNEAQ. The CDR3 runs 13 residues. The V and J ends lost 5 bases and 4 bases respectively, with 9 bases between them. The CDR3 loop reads CASSRGRNQPQHF. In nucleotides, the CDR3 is TGTGCCAGCAGCAGGGGCAGAAATCAGCCCCAGCATTTT.

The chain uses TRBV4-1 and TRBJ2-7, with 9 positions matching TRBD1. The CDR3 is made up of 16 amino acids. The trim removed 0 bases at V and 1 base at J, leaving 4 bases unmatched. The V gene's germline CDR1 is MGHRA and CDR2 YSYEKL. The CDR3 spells CASSQETGQGSYEQYF. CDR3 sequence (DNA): TGCGCCAGCAGCCAAGAGACGGGACAGGGTTCCTACGAGCAGTACTTC.

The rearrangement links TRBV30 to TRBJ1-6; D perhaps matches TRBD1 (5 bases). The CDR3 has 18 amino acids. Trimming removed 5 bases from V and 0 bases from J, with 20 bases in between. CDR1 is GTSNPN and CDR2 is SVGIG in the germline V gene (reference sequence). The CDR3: CAWQPGLYWVSYNSPLHF. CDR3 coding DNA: TGTGCCTGGCAACCGGGACTCTACTGGGTCTCCTATAATTCACCCCTCCACTTT.

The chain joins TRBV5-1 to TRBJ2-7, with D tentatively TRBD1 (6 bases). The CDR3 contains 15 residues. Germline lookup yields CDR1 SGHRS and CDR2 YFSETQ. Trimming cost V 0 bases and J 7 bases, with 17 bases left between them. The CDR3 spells CASSLVLAGRGEQYF. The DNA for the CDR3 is TGCGCCAGCAGCTTGGTTCTTGCGGGCAGGGGTGAGCAGTACTTC.

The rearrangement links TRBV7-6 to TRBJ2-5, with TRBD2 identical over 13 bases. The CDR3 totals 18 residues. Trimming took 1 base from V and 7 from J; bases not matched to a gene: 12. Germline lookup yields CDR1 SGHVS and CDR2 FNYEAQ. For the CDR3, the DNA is TGTGCCAGCAGCTTAGTAGCGCCCGGGACTAGCGGGGTGGTGACCCAGTACTTC. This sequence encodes CASSLVAPGTSGVVTQYF.

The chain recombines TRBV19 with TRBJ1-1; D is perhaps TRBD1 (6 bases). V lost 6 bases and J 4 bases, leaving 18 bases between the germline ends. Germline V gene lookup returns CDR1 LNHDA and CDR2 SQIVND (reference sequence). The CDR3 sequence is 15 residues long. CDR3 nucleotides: TGTGCCAGTAGGAAACAGGGTTTTCGAGGCACTGAAGCTTTCTTT. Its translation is CASRKQGFRGTEAFF.

CDR3 DNA: TGTGCCAGCAGCTTAGGGGGGGGCGAGACCCAGTACTTC. Translation: CASSLGGGETQYF. The chain carries TRBV5-4 and TRBJ2-5; D is perhaps TRBD2 (7 bases). The V end was cut by 2 bases, the J end by 5 bases, with 10 bases between. CDR1 is SGHNT and CDR2 is YYREEE in the germline V gene (reference sequence). The CDR3 is 13 residues long. The full variable domain, with the rest looked up from reference TRBV5-4 and TRBJ2-5, is ETGVTQSPTHLIKTRGQQVTLRCSSQSGHNTVSWYQQALGQGPQFIFQYYREEENGRGNFPPRFSGLQFPNYSSELNVNALELDDSALYLCASSLGGGETQYFGPGTRLLVL.